This is a list of T cell receptor beta chains from one sample in a study of read filtering for tumor transcriptome and immune sequencing. TCRdb processed the reads anew with MiXCR; each CDR3 protein has one entry. In the table there are about 23,000 distinct CDR3 sequences, about 13% of which are singletons. Sequenced material: a population of CD138-negative cells sorted from bone marrow. Receptor source: a donor at least 40 years old with multiple myeloma. CDR3s include the opening cysteine and the closing phenylalanine or tryptophan. A D gene is named only where the DNA matches it firmly. The size entry is marked missing in some rows and otherwise reads once, few, many or a size class.

J gene: TRBJ2-7
D gene: .
clone size: many
V gene: TRBV11-3
CDR3 DNA: TGTGCCACCCCAAGGATCCGGTGGCAGTACTTC
CDR3 protein: CATPRIRWQYF

J gene: TRBJ2-1
D gene: TRBD2
clone size: .
V gene: TRBV27
CDR3 DNA: TGTGCCAGCAGCCGGGGAAGGGGAGTGTGGGGGGGGCAGTTCTTC
CDR3 protein: CASSRGRGVWGGQFF

J gene: TRBJ1-4
D gene: .
clone size: many
V gene: TRBV2
CDR3 DNA: TGTGCCAGCTCCGGGCATGCAACTAATGAAAAACTGTTTTTT
CDR3 protein: CASSGHATNEKLFF

J gene: TRBJ2-7
D gene: .
clone size: .
V gene: TRBV6-1
CDR3 DNA: TGTGCCAGCAGTCCACAAGCCTACGAGCAGTACTTC
CDR3 protein: CASSPQAYEQYF

J gene: TRBJ2-6
D gene: .
clone size: many
V gene: TRBV20-1
CDR3 DNA: TGCAGTGCTAGAGCCGAGGGGGCTGGGGCCAACGTCCTGACTTTC
CDR3 protein: CSARAEGAGANVLTF

J gene: TRBJ2-2
D gene: .
clone size: .
V gene: TRBV20-1
CDR3 DNA: TGCAGTGCTAGGGTTCATCCGAACACCGGGGAGCTGTTTTTT
CDR3 protein: CSARVHPNTGELFF

J gene: TRBJ2-5
D gene: .
clone size: many
V gene: TRBV20-1
CDR3 DNA: TGCAGTGCTAAACGGGAGACCCAGTACTTC
CDR3 protein: CSAKRETQYF

J gene: TRBJ2-5
D gene: .
clone size: .
V gene: TRBV28
CDR3 DNA: TGTGCCAGCAGTTTTATGTCGCAGGGCGAAGAAGAGACCCAGTACTTC
CDR3 protein: CASSFMSQGEEETQYF

J gene: TRBJ2-1
D gene: .
clone size: many
V gene: TRBV29-1
CDR3 DNA: TGCAGCGTTGAAGATCCTTCGAGAAAAATCTACAATGAGCAGTTCTTC
CDR3 protein: CSVEDPSRKIYNEQFF

J gene: TRBJ2-7
D gene: TRBD1
clone size: few
V gene: TRBV5-1
CDR3 DNA: TGCGCCAGCAGCCGCTCAGGGGGAAGCACCTACGAGCAGTACTTC
CDR3 protein: CASSRSGGSTYEQYF

J gene: TRBJ1-1
D gene: .
clone size: many
V gene: TRBV30
CDR3 DNA: TGTGCCTGGAGTGTGGGAGGAAACACTGAAGCTTTCTTT
CDR3 protein: CAWSVGGNTEAFF

J gene: TRBJ1-6
D gene: .
clone size: few
V gene: TRBV20-1
CDR3 DNA: TGCAGTGCTAGAGATGAGTCGGGGAGATATAATTCACCCCTCCACTTT
CDR3 protein: CSARDESGRYNSPLHF

J gene: TRBJ2-7
D gene: TRBD2
clone size: many
V gene: TRBV20-1
CDR3 DNA: TGCAGTGCTAGGGGTAAGCGGGATAACTACGAGCAGTACTTC
CDR3 protein: CSARGKRDNYEQYF

J gene: TRBJ2-4
D gene: .
clone size: .
V gene: TRBV7-9
CDR3 DNA: TGTGCCAGCAGCCAGGGAACTATAGCCAAAAACATTCAGTACTTC
CDR3 protein: CASSQGTIAKNIQYF

J gene: TRBJ2-1
D gene: .
clone size: many
V gene: TRBV10-2
CDR3 DNA: TGCGCCGGTGGTACTAGCCGTACCTACAATGAGCAGTTCTTC
CDR3 protein: CAGGTSRTYNEQFF

J gene: TRBJ2-3
D gene: .
clone size: many
V gene: TRBV20-1
CDR3 DNA: TGCAGTGCTAGGGGGGGCGCAGATACGCAGTATTTT
CDR3 protein: CSARGGADTQYF